This TCR beta chain was found in a study of CD8 T cells in ankylosing spondylitis. Findings and caveats of the study: In peripheral blood, disease-linked CD8+ clones occurred at relatively low frequencies.

This clonotype showed up many times. Its antigen is not known. This CDR3 has 13 amino acids. Germline V lookup: CDR1 SQVTM, CDR2 ANQGSEA. V dropped 0 bases and J dropped 0 bases, with 6 bases sitting between them. TCRdb analysed the 5' RACE reads with MiXCR anew, one entry per CDR3 protein. Here the sample spans around 300,000 distinct CDR3 sequences, roughly 10% being singletons. The specimen was blood, either unsorted or a sorted T cell fraction (not recorded which). This sequence joins TRBV29-1 and TRBJ2-7; weak D call: TRBD1 (6 bases). The source of this sequence is a female donor with ankylosing spondylitis or in good health (not recorded which). CDR3 sequence (DNA): TGCAGCGTTGAAGAGGGACACTCCTACGAGCAGTACTTC. Translated, it gives CSVEEGHSYEQYF.